The 29 T cell receptor beta chains in this list originate from one sample, sequenced in a study of metastatic and nonmetastatic thyroid tumors. Every patient was untreated before thyroid surgery. TCRdb re-processed the PCR reads through MiXCR. Of about 7,800 clones in the sample, about two fifths are singletons; the top ten hold 35% to 50%. The sample was tumor tissue. The receptors were gathered from a female donor with papillary thyroid cancer or a benign thyroid nodule (not recorded which). Some clones in this sample may be carry-over from other donors' samples.

Written as DNA, the CDR3 is TGCAGTGCTAGAGACGGCGGGATCGCTCTCTATGGCTACACCTTC. Translated: CSARDGGIALYGYTF. J is TRBJ1-2 and V is TRBV20-1; D is unclear. The germline V gene encodes CDR1 DFQATT and CDR2 SNEGSKA (reference sequence). This CDR3 is 15 amino acids long. Trimming took 0 bases from V and 4 from J, leaving 15 bases between them.

The rearrangement links TRBV6-2 or TRBV6-3 to TRBJ2-7; D is tentatively TRBD1 or TRBD2 (5 bases each). Germline CDR1 and CDR2: MNHEY and SVGEGT. Trimming removed 4 bases from V and 0 bases from J, with 10 bases in between. CDR3 size: 14 residues. The CDR3 DNA sequence: TGTGCCAGCAGTTTGGGGACGAGCTCCTACGAGCAGTACTTC. Protein sequence: CASSLGTSSYEQYF.

This clone is medium-sized (0.01 to 0.1%) by share. The gene calls are TRBV24-1 and TRBJ2-5; weak D call: TRBD1 (7 bases). This CDR3 contains 15 residues. V dropped 1 base and J dropped 5 bases, with 13 bases sitting between them. Per the germline V gene, CDR1 is KGHDR and CDR2 is SFDVKD. CDR3 DNA sequence: TGTGCCACCAGTGATTTTGGAGGGGGCGGGGAGACCCAGTACTTC. It specifies CATSDFGGGGETQYF.

As regards this clone: This may come from a read error, since a much larger clone is one base off. This chain links TRBV9 with TRBJ2-1, with TRBD1 matching 10 bases. This CDR3 spans 16 amino acids. Germline V lookup: CDR1 SGDLS, CDR2 YYNGEE. Trimming removed 3 bases from V and 10 bases from J; junction bases left unmatched: 13. In DNA, the CDR3 is TGTGCCAGCAGCGCCAGCCGGGACAGGGGACCATGGGAGCAGTTCTTC. Amino acids: CASSASRDRGPWEQFF. Supplemented by reference TRBV9 and TRBJ2-1, the full variable domain reads DSGVTQTPKHLITATGQRVTLRCSPRSGDLSVYWYQQSLDQGLQFLIQYYNGEERAKGNILERFSAQQFPDLHSELNLSSLELGDSALYFCASSASRDRGPWEQFFGPGTRLTVL.

V gene TRBV19 combines with J gene TRBJ2-7; TRBD1 is a possible D gene (6 bases). Germline CDR1 and CDR2: LNHDA and SQIVND (reference sequence). The ends were cut back, 5 bases at V and 1 base at J, with 12 bases in the middle. CDR3 length: 14 amino acids. CDR3 in DNA: TGTGCCAGTAGTCCTCAACAGGGATCCTACGAGCAGTACTTC. Translating gives CASSPQQGSYEQYF.

This clone was observed a few times. This sequence joins TRBV6-2 or TRBV6-3 and TRBJ2-3, with D maybe TRBD2 (6 bases). Trimming removed 4 bases at V and 2 bases at J, with 10 bases between. Germline V gene sequence: CDR1 MNHEY, CDR2 SVGEGT. The CDR3 totals 14 residues. The CDR3 sequence is CASSFGGPTDTQYF. CDR3 nucleotide sequence: TGTGCCAGCAGTTTCGGAGGGCCCACAGATACGCAGTATTTT.

In its sample, this clone was seen many times. J is TRBJ1-1 and V is TRBV20-1; D unclear. The V gene lost 6 bases and the J gene lost 4 bases, with 15 bases spanning the gap. The CDR3 sequence is 13 residues long. Germline-derived CDR1 and CDR2 are DFQATT and SNEGSKA (reference sequence). CDR3 DNA sequence: TGCAGTGCCCTGCACGAGGAGGCCACTGAAGCTTTCTTT. Amino acid sequence: CSALHEEATEAFF.

This clone is labeled as large. Distinct nucleotide sequences in the sample also encode this CDR3. The rearrangement uses TRBV6-5 and TRBJ2-7; the D is unclear. Germline assignment: CDR1 MNHEY and CDR2 SVGAGI. The CDR3 is 13 amino acids. Trimming shortened V by 0 bases and J by 1 base, and 4 bases separated the two germline ends. The CDR3 coding sequence is TGTGCCAGCAGTTACTCGGGATCCTACGAGCAGTACTTC. Translating it yields CASSYSGSYEQYF.

This clone counts as medium-sized. The rearrangement links TRBV3-1 to TRBJ1-2; 10 bases are a match to TRBD1. CDR1 and CDR2 from the germline V gene are LGHDT and YNNKEL (reference sequence). The V gene end was trimmed by 2 bases and the J gene end by 8 bases; junction bases not matched to a gene: 8. CDR3 length equals 15 residues. The chain's CDR3 is CASSQTGTGVGGYTF. DNA for the CDR3: TGTGCCAGCAGCCAAACCGGGACAGGGGTCGGCGGCTACACCTTC.

V and J are TRBV10-3 and TRBJ2-3; no definite D call. The germline V and J ends were trimmed by 7 bases and 3 bases, with 14 bases remaining between them. Per the germline V gene, CDR1 is ENHRY and CDR2 is SYGVKD. This CDR3 region has 14 residues. The DNA for the CDR3 is TGTGCCATCACCGAATCCGACCCGACAGATACGCAGTATTTT. This encodes CAITESDPTDTQYF.

This clone qualifies as medium-sized. This chain uses TRBV24-1 with TRBJ1-5; 7 bases align to TRBD1. V lost 3 bases and J lost 3; bases outside the gene matches: 7. This CDR3 has 16 amino acids. CDR1 is KGHDR, CDR2 SFDVKD, per germline. CDR3 sequence: CATSDNRQGLNQPQHF. As DNA, the CDR3 is TGTGCCACCAGTGATAATCGACAGGGCCTCAATCAGCCCCAGCATTTT.

CDR3 sequence reads: CASTHQSGRRNSGNTIYF. CDR3 bases: TGTGCCAGCACCCACCAAAGTGGCAGGAGAAACTCTGGAAACACCATATATTTT. The V gene is TRBV28, the J gene TRBJ1-3; D gene ambiguous. Deletions cut 7 bases from V and 0 bases from J, with 22 bases between. The CDR3 is 18 residues long. CDR1 and CDR2 from the germline V gene are MDHEN and SYDVKM. The complete variable domain, with remaining parts taken from reference TRBV28 and TRBJ1-3, reads DVKVTQSSRYLVKRTGEKVFLECVQDMDHENMFWYRQDPGLGLRLIYFSYDVKMKEKGDIPEGYSVSREKKERFSLILESASTNQTSMYLCASTHQSGRRNSGNTIYFGEGSWLTVV.

In the case of this clone: Mismatch with germline at one junction end may stem from a read error. This chain uses TRBV20-1 with TRBJ2-2; 9 nucleotides line up with TRBD2. There are 11 residues in the CDR3. CDR1 and CDR2 from the germline V gene are DFQATT and SNEGSKA (reference sequence). The CDR3 spells CIARGREGLFF. DNA of the CDR3: TGCATTGCTCGCGGGCGGGAGGGTCTGTTTTTT.

This clone was found a few times. The chain has TRBV6-5 and TRBJ1-2; 7 bases line up with TRBD1. Germline trimming cut 2 bases from V and 5 bases from J; bases unmatched to any gene: 8. This CDR3 is built from 15 residues. Germline CDR1 reads MNHEY; CDR2 reads SVGAGI. The CDR3 bases are TGTGCCAGCAGTTACGGAGGGACAGACCTATATGGCTACACCTTC. It yields the protein CASSYGGTDLYGYTF.

V gene TRBV3-1 combines with J gene TRBJ2-1, with 12 bases identical to TRBD2. J was trimmed by 5 bases and V by 6 bases; bases with no gene match: 2. The CDR3 has 14 amino acids. Germline V gives CDR1 LGHDT, CDR2 YNNKEL (reference sequence). CDR3 sequence (DNA): TGTGCCAGCAGGGGACTAGCGGGCAACAATGAGCAGTTCTTC. This codes for CASRGLAGNNEQFF.

The genes are TRBV19 and TRBJ1-5; tentative D call: TRBD1 (5 bases). Germline CDR1 is LNHDA and CDR2 is SQIVND (reference sequence). The V and J ends lost 7 bases and 3 bases respectively, with 22 bases between them. The CDR3 covers 17 residues. CDR3 loop: CASTPSPPGTFNQPQHF. CDR3 nucleotide sequence: TGTGCCAGTACCCCCAGCCCCCCGGGGACCTTCAATCAGCCCCAGCATTTT.

Sample share makes this clone medium-sized. This chain joins TRBV20-1 and TRBJ2-5, with D unresolved. The V gene's germline CDR1 is DFQATT and CDR2 SNEGSKA (reference sequence). The CDR3 totals 12 residues. Trimming shortened V by 0 bases and J by 4 bases, and 6 bases separated the two germline ends. CDR3 coding DNA: TGCAGTGCTAGAGATTGGGGAGAGACCCAGTACTTC. This codes for CSARDWGETQYF.

This chain links TRBV27 with TRBJ1-6; 9 bases fit TRBD1. V lost 4 bases to trimming and J lost 2 bases; unmatched junction nucleotides: 6. CDR1 MNHEY and CDR2 SMNVEV come from the germline V gene (reference sequence). This CDR3 region has 17 residues. CDR3 sequence: CASSSWTGATYNSPLHF. The CDR3 region has the DNA TGTGCCAGCAGTTCCTGGACAGGGGCCACCTATAATTCACCCCTCCACTTT.

Of note for this clone: Compared with germline, one end of the junction differs, possibly owing to a read error. The rearrangement uses TRBV20-1 and TRBJ1-2, with D possibly TRBD1 on 5 matching bases. Germline CDR1 reads DFQATT; CDR2 reads SNEGSKA (reference sequence). There are 14 residues in the CDR3. The CDR3 region is CSARGTDGRMIYTF. Written as DNA, the CDR3 is TGCAGTGCCAGAGGGACTGACGGACGTATGATCTACACCTTC.

V is TRBV27 and J is TRBJ1-3, with 9 bases that match TRBD1. V dropped 8 bases and J dropped 0; count of bases not matched to a gene: 2. There are 14 residues in the CDR3. Looked up from germline, CDR1 is MNHEY and CDR2 is SMNVEV (reference sequence). The CDR3 loop is CASSTGGSGNTIYF. As DNA, the CDR3 is TGTGCCAGCTCGACAGGGGGCTCTGGAAACACCATATATTTT.

Here the CDR3 reads CASSYDTDTQYF. The CDR3 nucleotides read TGTGCCAGCAGCTATGACACAGATACGCAGTATTTT. The chain uses TRBV5-5 and TRBJ2-3; D gene unclear. The germline V gene has CDR1 SGHKS and CDR2 YYEKEE (reference sequence). CDR3 size: 12 residues. The V and J ends lost 3 bases and 2 bases respectively, with 4 bases between them.

By share, this clone ranks as large (0.1 to 1%). The chain recombines TRBV6-1 with TRBJ2-7, with a weak D call TRBD1 (6 bases). Germline V gene data show CDR1 as MNHNS and CDR2 as SASEGT. V dropped 5 bases and J dropped 2 bases, with 16 bases sitting between them. The CDR3 extends over 15 amino acids. The CDR3 spells CASSSEFRTAYEQYF. As DNA, the CDR3 is TGTGCCAGCAGTTCCGAATTTAGGACAGCCTACGAGCAGTACTTC.

V gene TRBV9 combines with J gene TRBJ1-3; unclear D gene. This CDR3 has 13 residues. The V gene lost 3 bases and the J gene lost 3 bases, with 7 bases spanning the gap. CDR1 and CDR2 from the germline V gene are SGDLS and YYNGEE. CDR3 in DNA: TGTGCCAGCAGCGCCCTATATGGAAACACCATATATTTT. Translating gives CASSALYGNTIYF.

The table lists this clone with a few counts. V gene TRBV20-1 combines with J gene TRBJ1-6, with D hard to call. The CDR3 is 12 residues long. CDR1 is DFQATT and CDR2 is SNEGSKA in the germline V gene (reference sequence). V lost 2 bases to trimming and J lost 12 bases, with 11 bases between them. Here the CDR3 reads CSARPGAGPLHF. Written as DNA, the CDR3 is TGCAGTGCTAGACCCGGTGCGGGACCCCTCCACTTT.

This sequence joins TRBV3-1 and TRBJ1-6; a weak D match, TRBD1 (6 bases). Germline CDR1 and CDR2: LGHDT and YNNKEL (reference sequence). This CDR3 has 14 amino acids. The germline V and J ends were trimmed by 8 bases and 10 bases, with 18 bases remaining between them. In nucleotides, the CDR3 is TGTGCCAGCCGTCGGGGGACATTAGAATCACCCCTCCACTTT. As protein: CASRRGTLESPLHF.

The V and J genes are TRBV4-2 and TRBJ1-2; D gene unclear. Trimming took 2 bases from V and 8 from J, leaving 15 bases between them. In germline, CDR1 is LGHNA, CDR2 YNFKEQ. This CDR3 is 14 amino acids long. In nucleotides, the CDR3 is TGTGCCAGCAGCCAAAGAGAAGGTGAGAAGGGCTACACCTTC. Its translation: CASSQREGEKGYTF.

This clone rates as medium-sized. V and J are TRBV11-1 and TRBJ1-1; D gene uncertain. V was pared by 4 bases and J by 2 bases, with 8 bases between. Germline V gene data show CDR1 as SGHAT and CDR2 as FQDESV (reference sequence). The length of the CDR3 is 13 residues. Here the CDR3 reads CASSSQSNTEAFF. The CDR3 bases are TGTGCCAGCAGCTCACAGAGTAACACTGAAGCTTTCTTT.

The chain combines TRBV18 with TRBJ2-7; D perhaps matches TRBD1 (5 bases). The CDR3 is 12 residues long. V lost 5 bases, J lost 4 bases, and 9 bases lay in between. The germline V gene has CDR1 KGHSH and CDR2 LQKENI. CDR3 sequence: CASSSTEYEQYF. For the CDR3, the DNA is TGTGCCAGCTCATCGACAGAGTACGAGCAGTACTTC.

This clone came up a few times. The gene calls are TRBV6-1 and TRBJ2-6; possibly TRBD1 or TRBD2 for D (5 bases each). The CDR3 is 15 amino acids. Trimming removed 7 bases at V and 1 base at J, with 11 bases between. Germline V CDR1 and CDR2: MNHNS, SASEGT. The CDR3 loop is CASIEGESGANVLTF. DNA of the CDR3: TGTGCCAGCATCGAAGGGGAGTCTGGGGCCAACGTCCTGACTTTC.